A single sample gave rise to the 28 T cell receptor beta chains below, sequenced in a study of blood T cell repertoires in COVID-19 (TCRdb year 2020). Libraries came from the immunoSEQ multiplex PCR assay. The source is immuneACCESS, and TCRdb retained only in-frame sequences with V and J called. Part of the clones is not carried over; for the studies checked, unresolved V genes explain less than half of this, and the remainder is unexplained. Counted in this sample were 130,000 or so clones; approximately 90% of them appeared once. The ten largest account for about 2% of the sample. Sequenced: peripheral blood. These receptors all stem from a man between 65 and 85 years old with active COVID-19.

J is TRBJ1-6 and V is TRBV28; D is uncertain. V lost 3 bases to trimming and J lost 1 base, with 16 bases between them. CDR3 length: 18 residues. Per the germline V gene, CDR1 is MDHEN and CDR2 is SYDVKM. CDR3 sequence (DNA): TGTGCCAGCAGTTTCTCCCCCTCTTATAGATCCTATAATTCACCCCTCCACTTT. Encoded protein: CASSFSPSYRSYNSPLHF. Together with reference TRBV28 and TRBJ1-6, the CDR3 gives the full variable domain: DVKVTQSSRYLVKRTGEKVFLECVQDMDHENMFWYRQDPGLGLRLIYFSYDVKMKEKGDIPEGYSVSREKKERFSLILESASTNQTSMYLCASSFSPSYRSYNSPLHFGNGTRLTVT.

The rearrangement links TRBV28 to TRBJ1-4, with 8 nucleotides matching TRBD1. This CDR3 is 16 amino acids long. Germline V lookup: CDR1 MDHEN, CDR2 SYDVKM. The J segment lost 3 bases and the V segment lost 5 bases, leaving 8 bases of the junction unmatched. CDR3 amino acids: CASSRTGMWANEKLFF. The CDR3, as DNA: TGTGCCAGCAGTCGGACAGGGATGTGGGCTAATGAAAAACTGTTTTTT.

Comments on this clone: Within the sample, other DNA sequences also encode this same CDR3. This chain joins TRBV5-5 and TRBJ1-1; the match to TRBD1 covers 7 bases. From germline, CDR1 is SGHKS and CDR2 YYEKEE (reference sequence). This CDR3 spans 16 amino acids. Unmatched junction bases numbered 12, after V lost 2 bases and J lost 5 bases. CDR3 amino acids: CASSFSPGGTLTEAFF. The CDR3 nucleotides read TGTGCCAGCAGCTTCAGTCCAGGGGGAACATTGACTGAAGCTTTCTTT.

This clone was detected only once. The genes are TRBV7-2 and TRBJ2-7; TRBD2 agrees at 11 bases. Trimming at V came to 4 bases and at J to 3 bases, leaving 5 bases not matched to a gene. Germline assignment: CDR1 SGHTA and CDR2 FQGNSA. This CDR3 contains 15 residues. CDR3 loop: CASSSPGTSGYEQYF. The CDR3 nucleotides are TGTGCCAGCAGCTCACCCGGGACTAGCGGCTACGAGCAGTACTTC.

The gene calls are TRBV5-1 and TRBJ2-1; TRBD1 might be the D (5 bases). The germline CDR1 and CDR2 sequences are SGHRS and YFSETQ. Trimming pared 5 bases from V and 4 bases from J, leaving 13 bases between. The CDR3 length is 14 residues. CDR3 in DNA: TGCGCCAGCAGGTCCGGACAACCTTACAATGAGCAGTTCTTC. Encoded protein: CASRSGQPYNEQFF.

This clone was seen a handful of times. The rearrangement joins TRBV11-2 to TRBJ1-3; 7 bases are a match to TRBD1. Looked up from germline, CDR1 is SGHAT and CDR2 is FQNNGV. The junction had 7 bases not matched to a gene; V was cut back by 5 bases and J by 0 bases. The CDR3 has 16 amino acids. CDR3 DNA: TGTGCCAGCAGCAATGTAAGGGGGCCCTCTGGAAACACCATATATTTT. Translated, it gives CASSNVRGPSGNTIYF.

This clone showed up just once. The chain has TRBV6-2 or TRBV6-3 and TRBJ2-1, with TRBD2 identical over 9 bases. V gave up 0 bases and J gave up 5 bases; unmatched junction bases: 17. Germline values: CDR1 MNHEY, CDR2 SVGEGT. The CDR3 spans 20 residues. The CDR3 DNA follows: TGTGCCAGCAGTTACTCTGTGACTAGCGGCCCCATTCCCGGCCACAATGAGCAGTTCTTC. It specifies CASSYSVTSGPIPGHNEQFF.

A few counts support this clone. The genes are TRBV5-4 and TRBJ1-4, with 7 bases identical to TRBD1. The germline V gene encodes CDR1 SGHNT and CDR2 YYREEE (reference sequence). With V trimmed by 4 bases and J by 8 bases, 2 bases remained unmatched. The CDR3 sequence is 12 residues long. In DNA, the CDR3 is TGTGCCAGCAGCACACAGGGGGAAAAACTGTTTTTT. Translation: CASSTQGEKLFF.

The gene calls are TRBV28 and TRBJ2-3; D is perhaps TRBD2 (6 bases). Trimming removed 8 bases from V and 0 bases from J, with 12 bases in between. This CDR3 contains 14 residues. Germline V gene lookup returns CDR1 MDHEN and CDR2 SYDVKM. CDR3 sequence: CASRGGLSTDTQYF. The CDR3 DNA is TGTGCCAGCCGAGGAGGGCTGAGCACAGATACGCAGTATTTT.

The rearrangement links TRBV30 to TRBJ2-3, with D possibly matching TRBD2 (7 bases). V dropped 2 bases and J dropped 0 bases, with 9 bases sitting between them. This CDR3 has 14 amino acids. Per the germline V gene, CDR1 is GTSNPN and CDR2 is SVGIG (reference sequence). The CDR3 DNA sequence: TGTGCCTGGAGTCGGGGGGCAAGCACAGATACGCAGTATTTT. Translation gives CAWSRGASTDTQYF.

J is TRBJ2-5 and V is TRBV27, with 9 nucleotides matching TRBD1. Germline loops: CDR1 MNHEY, CDR2 SMNVEV (reference sequence). This CDR3 region has 16 residues. The ends lost 4 bases at V and 6 bases at J; junction bases unmatched: 12. This CDR3 is CASSSILGQGTKTQYF. The CDR3 nucleotides are TGTGCCAGCAGTTCCATCCTCGGACAGGGGACCAAGACCCAGTACTTC.

The rearrangement uses TRBV15 and TRBJ2-1, with TRBD2 matching over 16 bases. V lost 5 bases, J lost 7 bases, and 2 bases stayed unmatched. The CDR3 loop spans 15 amino acids. CDR1 is LNHNV, CDR2 YYDKDF, per germline (reference sequence). The CDR3 DNA follows: TGTGCCACCAGCGGGACTAGCGGGAGGGCGAATGAGCAGTTCTTC. This encodes CATSGTSGRANEQFF.

V usage is TRBV5-6 and J usage is TRBJ1-1; TRBD1 is a possible D gene (6 bases). This CDR3 spans 12 amino acids. V gave up 1 base and J gave up 6 bases, with 7 bases separating them. Germline V CDR1 and CDR2: SGHDT, YYEEEE. The CDR3, as DNA: TGTGCCAGCAGCTTGACAGGGTCTGAAGCTTTCTTT. Amino acid sequence: CASSLTGSEAFF.

The chain has TRBV28 and TRBJ2-1, with 8 bases fitting TRBD2. The junction had 7 bases not matched to a gene; V was cut back by 4 bases and J by 2 bases. This CDR3 is built from 16 residues. Germline V gene sequence: CDR1 MDHEN, CDR2 SYDVKM. The CDR3 sequence: CASSSPGGMTYNEQFF. In nucleotides, the CDR3 is TGTGCCAGCAGTTCGCCGGGGGGGATGACCTACAATGAGCAGTTCTTC.

This sequence joins TRBV28 and TRBJ2-7; 8 positions match TRBD1. The V gene's germline CDR1 is MDHEN and CDR2 SYDVKM. This CDR3 has 15 residues. V was pared by 5 bases and J by 7 bases, with 13 bases of the junction left unmatched. The CDR3 DNA follows: TGTGCCAGCAGTGCCCCGGACAGGGAGGTAGGGGAGCAGTACTTC. Translating it yields CASSAPDREVGEQYF.

Only one count was recorded for this clone. The chain links TRBV7-2 to TRBJ1-4, with 10 bases aligning to TRBD1. The CDR3 length is 17 residues. From germline, CDR1 is SGHTA and CDR2 FQGNSA. V lost 5 bases, J lost 3 bases, and 9 bases stayed unmatched. The CDR3 DNA sequence: TGTGCCAGCAGCAGGCTACCTGGGACAGGGGCTAATGAAAAACTGTTTTTT. Encoded protein: CASSRLPGTGANEKLFF.

The V call is TRBV4-1, the J call TRBJ2-6, with D uncertain. Trimming pared 0 bases from V and 0 bases from J, leaving 18 bases between. Per germline, CDR1 MGHRA and CDR2 YSYEKL. This CDR3 is 20 amino acids long. The CDR3 here is CASSQDIHGARISGANVLTF. CDR3 nucleotides: TGCGCCAGCAGCCAAGATATTCACGGAGCTAGAATCTCTGGGGCCAACGTCCTGACTTTC.

This clone was observed a few times. V is TRBV4-3 and J is TRBJ2-7, with TRBD1 identical over 10 bases. This CDR3 is 15 amino acids long. Germline V gene lookup returns CDR1 LGHNA and CDR2 YSLEER. V gave up 2 bases and J gave up 7 bases; unmatched junction bases: 8. The CDR3 protein is CASSQQETGGGEQYF. The CDR3 nucleotides are TGCGCCAGCAGCCAACAGGAGACAGGGGGCGGAGAGCAGTACTTC.

This chain connects TRBV6-5 to TRBJ2-7, with D maybe TRBD1 (6 bases). Germline V gene sequence: CDR1 MNHEY, CDR2 SVGAGI. CDR3 length equals 13 residues. Trimming cost V 5 bases and J 6 bases, with 14 bases left between them. The CDR3, as DNA: TGTGCCAGCAGTCTTTCGGGACAAGGCGAGCAGTACTTC. Its translation is CASSLSGQGEQYF.

The rearrangement joins TRBV19 to TRBJ1-6, with 11 bases identical to TRBD1. With 10 bases clipped from V and 9 bases from J, the junction kept 8 bases outside the gene matches. Germline loops: CDR1 LNHDA, CDR2 SQIVND (reference sequence). The CDR3 totals 14 residues. The CDR3 is CATARDRGSSPLHF. CDR3 DNA: TGTGCCACCGCCCGGGACAGGGGGAGTTCACCCCTCCACTTT. Full variable domain (remainder filled in from reference TRBV19 and TRBJ1-6): DGGITQSPKYLFRKEGQNVTLSCEQNLNHDAMYWYRQDPGQGLRLIYYSQIVNDFQKGDIAEGYSVSREKKESFPLTVTSAQKNPTAFYLCATARDRGSSPLHFGNGTRLTVT.

The chain combines TRBV6-5 with TRBJ2-5; TRBD2 matches at 14 bases. V lost 4 bases and J lost 5; bases outside the gene matches: 6. This CDR3 spans 16 amino acids. CDR1 is MNHEY, CDR2 SVGAGI, per germline. The CDR3 loop is CASSLRLAGGRETQYF. Written as DNA, the CDR3 is TGTGCCAGCAGTTTGCGACTAGCGGGAGGGCGTGAGACCCAGTACTTC.

This chain joins TRBV30 and TRBJ1-1; weak D call: TRBD1 (5 bases). Germline V CDR1 and CDR2: GTSNPN, SVGIG (reference sequence). The ends were cut back, 1 base at V and 11 bases at J, with 17 bases in the middle. This CDR3 has 13 amino acids. Here the CDR3 reads CAWSGDRRRDAFF. Here the CDR3 DNA reads TGTGCCTGGAGTGGCGATAGGAGGAGGGACGCTTTCTTT.

V is TRBV11-2 and J is TRBJ1-4; D might be TRBD1 (6 bases). V dropped 1 base and J dropped 4 bases, with 13 bases sitting between them. CDR1 is SGHAT and CDR2 is FQNNGV in the germline V gene. The CDR3 contains 16 residues. For the CDR3, the DNA is TGTGCCAGCAGCTTAGTCGGGGGGGGCCTTAATGAAAAACTGTTTTTT. Translated, it gives CASSLVGGGLNEKLFF.

The rearrangement joins TRBV5-8 to TRBJ2-3, with 8 bases lining up with TRBD2. Trimming at V came to 4 bases and at J to 4 bases, leaving 11 bases not matched to a gene. Germline CDR1 reads SGHTS; CDR2 reads YDEGEE. The CDR3 is made up of 16 amino acids. The CDR3: CASSPEGAGVADTQYF. CDR3 DNA sequence: TGTGCCAGCAGCCCCGAGGGAGCGGGAGTAGCAGATACGCAGTATTTT.

The CDR3: CAARGMNTEAFF. The CDR3 coding sequence is TGTGCCGCCAGAGGGATGAACACTGAAGCTTTCTTT. The chain links TRBV7-9 to TRBJ1-1; no clear D. Deletions cut 11 bases from V and 0 bases from J, with 10 bases between. This CDR3 spans 12 amino acids. Germline V lookup: CDR1 SEHNR, CDR2 FQNEAQ (reference sequence).

The chain recombines TRBV14 with TRBJ1-4, with D possibly matching TRBD1 (6 bases). CDR1 is SGHDN, CDR2 FVKESK, per germline. The V end lost 0 bases, the J end lost 10 bases, and 18 bases lay between the germline ends. The CDR3 spans 16 residues. This CDR3 is CASSQDLAGLGGKLFF. The CDR3 bases are TGTGCCAGCAGCCAAGATCTGGCAGGGTTAGGGGGAAAACTGTTTTTT. The full variable domain, in which reference TRBV14 and TRBJ1-4 provide the parts outside the CDR3, is EAGVTQFPSHSVIEKGQTVTLRCDPISGHDNLYWYRRVMGKEIKFLLHFVKESKQDESGMPNNRFLAERTGGTYSTLKVQPAELEDSGVYFCASSQDLAGLGGKLFFGSGTQLSVL.

The chain employs TRBV28 and TRBJ1-2; TRBD1 matches 12 bases. The CDR3 contains 16 residues. Germline CDR1 MDHEN, CDR2 SYDVKM. The ends lost 2 bases at V and 2 bases at J; junction bases unmatched: 3. In nucleotides, the CDR3 is TGTGCCAGCAGTTTAGGTGGGACAGGGGGCAACTATGGCTACACCTTC. It encodes CASSLGGTGGNYGYTF.

The gene calls are TRBV20-1 and TRBJ1-6; D ambiguous. This CDR3 is built from 16 residues. Trimming took off 3 bases at V and 5 bases at J, with 17 bases between the two ends. In germline, CDR1 is DFQATT, CDR2 SNEGSKA (reference sequence). CDR3 nucleotide sequence: TGCAGTGCTAGTCCTCCACCGGGAACTAATAATTCACCCCTCCACTTT. This translates into CSASPPPGTNNSPLHF.